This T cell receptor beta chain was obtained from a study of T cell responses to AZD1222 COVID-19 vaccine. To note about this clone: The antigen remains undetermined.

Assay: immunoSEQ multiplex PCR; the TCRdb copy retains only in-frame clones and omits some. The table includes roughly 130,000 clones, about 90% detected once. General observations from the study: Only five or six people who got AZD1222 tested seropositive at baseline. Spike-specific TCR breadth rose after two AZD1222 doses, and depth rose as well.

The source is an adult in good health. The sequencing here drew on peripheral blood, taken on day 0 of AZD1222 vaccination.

The CDR3 is CASLRDRGLVTGELFF. CDR3 sequence (DNA): TGTGCCAGCCTCCGGGACAGGGGGCTTGTGACCGGGGAGCTGTTTTTT. The chain employs TRBV2 and TRBJ2-2; 12 nucleotides agree with TRBD1. The CDR3 totals 16 residues. Germline V lookup: CDR1 SNHLY, CDR2 FYNNEI. Trimming removed 8 bases from V and 5 bases from J; junction bases left unmatched: 9.